Listed below are T cell receptor beta chains from one sample, sequenced in a study of tumor-infiltrating lymphocytes in primary liver carcinoma. MiXCR, run by TCRdb on the multiplex PCR reads, gives a single entry per CDR3 protein. This sample has hundreds of thousands of distinct CDR3 sequences, with around three fifths found just once. Material: peripheral blood. Every receptor here comes from a woman in her twenties or thirties with primary liver carcinoma and hepatitis B virus infection. Each CDR3 is given with its conserved first and last residue. D genes are given only for firm matches. Size is stated for part of the rows, as once, few or many counts, or as a class when the clone is expanded.

d_gene,j_gene,abundance,v_gene,CDR3nt,CDR3aa
TRBD1,TRBJ2-5,-,TRBV12-3/TRBV12-4,TGTGCCAGCAGGCCGGGACAGCGACAAGAGACCCGGTACTTC,CASRPGQRQETRYF
-,TRBJ1-2,-,TRBV13,TGTGCCAGCAGCTTAGGACGGACTAACGGCTACACCTTC,CASSLGRTNGYTF
-,TRBJ2-1,-,TRBV5-4,TGTGCCAGCAGCTTGGGGGGAACAGCCCGGGATGAGCAGTTCTTC,CASSLGGTARDEQFF
TRBD1,TRBJ2-2,once,TRBV11-2,TGTGCCGGCAGCTTAGCCGGGACAGGGATACCAGGGGAGCTGTTTTTT,CAGSLAGTGIPGELFF
-,TRBJ2-3,many,TRBV29-1,TGCAGCGTTGTTCAAGTGGGCGATACGCAGTATTTT,CSVVQVGDTQYF
-,TRBJ2-1,-,TRBV11-3,TGTGCCAACACCCGTGCTCCTGAGCAGTTCTTC,CANTRAPEQFF
-,TRBJ1-5,once,TRBV28,TGTGCCAACCGTCAGGCCATCCATCAGCCCCAGCATTTT,CANRQAIHQPQHF
-,TRBJ1-2,-,TRBV30,TGTGTCTCTGACAGGAACCGGGAAGGCTACACCTTC,CVSDRNREGYTF
-,TRBJ2-1,-,TRBV11-3,TGTGCCAGCGGCCTTTCTTCTTCTGACAATGAGCAGTTCTTC,CASGLSSSDNEQFF
-,TRBJ2-3,-,TRBV6-1,TGTGCCAGCAGTGAAAACGGGAGTGAAGATACGCAGTATTTT,CASSENGSEDTQYF
-,TRBJ2-1,-,TRBV6-5,TGTGCCAGCAGTTATAGGGTAGGCAATGAGCAGTTCTTC,CASSYRVGNEQFF
-,TRBJ2-1,few,TRBV6-5,TGTGCCAGCAGTTACTCTAAAAACTCCTACAATGAGCAGTTCTTC,CASSYSKNSYNEQFF
-,TRBJ2-7,few,TRBV6-2/TRBV6-3,TGTGCCAGCGGGGACCACTCTGTGGGGACATACGAGCAGTACTTC,CASGDHSVGTYEQYF
TRBD2,TRBJ2-1,few,TRBV28,TGTGCCAGCAGTTTAGCTAGCGGGAGGGTTTATGAGCAGTTCTTC,CASSLASGRVYEQFF
-,TRBJ1-5,many,TRBV6-2/TRBV6-3,TGTGCCAGCAGTTTAAATAGCAATCAGCCCCAGCATTTT,CASSLNSNQPQHF
-,TRBJ2-2,many,TRBV29-1,TGCAGCGTTGCCTCCTCTACCACCGGGGAGCTGTTTTTT,CSVASSTTGELFF
-,TRBJ2-7,few,TRBV12-3/TRBV12-4,TGTGCCAGCAGTTTGAGGGGGTCAGATAACGAGCAGTACTTC,CASSLRGSDNEQYF
TRBD1,TRBJ2-1,many,TRBV11-2,TGTGCCAGCAGCTTTGGACAGGGGAGGCACAATGAGCAGTTCTTC,CASSFGQGRHNEQFF
-,TRBJ2-4,many,TRBV12-3/TRBV12-4,TGTGCCAGCAGTCCCGGGACCCGGGGAAACATTCAGTACTTC,CASSPGTRGNIQYF
-,TRBJ2-3,few,TRBV4-2,TGTGCCAGCAGCCAAGGCGGGACTGCAGATACGCAGTATTTT,CASSQGGTADTQYF
-,TRBJ2-5,many,TRBV6-2/TRBV6-3,TGTGCCAGCAGTAATGGGCAGCAAGAGACCCAGTACTTC,CASSNGQQETQYF
-,TRBJ2-2,-,TRBV10-3,TGTGCCATCGCCTCGTTGGACACCTGGGAGCTGTTTTTT,CAIASLDTWELFF
-,TRBJ1-5,-,TRBV6-2/TRBV6-3,TGTGCCAGCAGATTCTTTGGCGCTGTCAGCCAGCCCCAGCATTTT,CASRFFGAVSQPQHF
-,TRBJ2-1,-,TRBV6-2/TRBV6-3,TGTGCCAGCAGTTACTCTCTGCGCCCCTGCTCCTGCAATGAGCAGTTCTTC,CASSYSLRPCSCNEQFF
-,TRBJ1-1,many,TRBV5-6,TGTGCCAGCAGCCCCTGGCATATAAACACTGAAGCTTTCTTT,CASSPWHINTEAFF
-,TRBJ2-1,-,TRBV24-1,TGTGCCACCAGCCTCAGGGGTGGGGAGCAGTTCTTC,CATSLRGGEQFF
-,TRBJ1-1,many,TRBV11-3,TGTGCCAGCAGCCGTGGGGGAGGTGGTGAAGCTTTCTTT,CASSRGGGGEAFF
TRBD2,TRBJ2-5,-,TRBV7-9,TGTGCCAGCAGCTTAGTGCTAGCGGGAGGGCCAGAGACCCAGTACTTC,CASSLVLAGGPETQYF
TRBD1,TRBJ2-7,few,TRBV5-6,TGTGCCAGCACCTCCCGGGACAGGCCTACCTACGAGCAGTACTTC,CASTSRDRPTYEQYF
TRBD2,TRBJ2-5,-,TRBV6-5,TGTGCCAGCAGTTACTCTGGAGGCCATCGGGAGGCCCAGTGCTTC,CASSYSGGHREAQCF
TRBD2,TRBJ2-4,few,TRBV6-2/TRBV6-3,TGTGCCAGCAGCCTCACCACTAGCGGGATTGTTAAGAGGGACATTCAGTACTTC,CASSLTTSGIVKRDIQYF
-,TRBJ1-2,few,TRBV5-1,TGCGCCAGCAGCTTGGAGGCAGGACCCTATGGCTACACCTTC,CASSLEAGPYGYTF
-,TRBJ1-2,-,TRBV29-1,TGCAGCATTGCTAGCAGGGTTGGGGACTATGGCTACACCTTC,CSIASRVGDYGYTF
TRBD1,TRBJ1-4,many,TRBV4-1,TGCGCCAGCAGGGGACAGGGGGGGAAGGAAAAACTGTTTTTT,CASRGQGGKEKLFF
TRBD1,TRBJ2-7,-,TRBV28,TGTGCCTGCAGTCTTCCGGGACAGGTTTCCTACGAGCAGTACTTC,CACSLPGQVSYEQYF
TRBD1,TRBJ1-2,-,TRBV5-4,TGTGTCAGCAGCTTGGACCCGGGACAGACTTTCTATGGCTACACCTTC,CVSSLDPGQTFYGYTF
-,TRBJ2-1,few,TRBV6-1,TGTGCCAGCGGTAGTAGGAGGGGGGCTTCGAAATTTCTAGAGTTCTTC,CASGSRRGASKFLEFF
-,TRBJ2-5,once,TRBV30,TGTGCCTGGAGTGTGCAGTGTAGTAAGACCCAGTACTTC,CAWSVQCSKTQYF
-,TRBJ2-6,many,TRBV29-1,TGCAGCGTTGCATCGGGCTCTGGGGCCAACGTCCTGACTTTC,CSVASGSGANVLTF
-,TRBJ2-2,few,TRBV4-1,TGCGCCAGCAGCCAAGTTCTAGCTCCTAAGGTCACCGGGGAGCTGTTTTTT,CASSQVLAPKVTGELFF
-,TRBJ1-5,few,TRBV4-2,TGTGCCAGCAGCCAAGATAGCAACAGCGATCAGCCCCAGCATTTT,CASSQDSNSDQPQHF
-,TRBJ2-7,-,TRBV28,TGTGCCAGCAGTTTTCCCAGTAGCACTTACGAGCAGTACTTC,CASSFPSSTYEQYF
-,TRBJ1-6,few,TRBV12-3/TRBV12-4,TGTGCCAGCAGTCCCCAGGGAAACATGGATTCACCCCTCCACTTT,CASSPQGNMDSPLHF
-,TRBJ2-3,-,TRBV12-3/TRBV12-4,TGTGCCAGCAGTTTGCAGGGCTCTAGCACAGATACGCAGTATTTT,CASSLQGSSTDTQYF
TRBD2,TRBJ2-1,many,TRBV11-2,TGTGCCAGCAGTATAATGAGGACTAGCGCTGAGCAGTTCTTC,CASSIMRTSAEQFF
TRBD2,TRBJ2-2,many,TRBV6-6,TGTGCCAGCAGCAGAAGCGGGAGTAGTACGACCGGGGAGCTGTTTTTT,CASSRSGSSTTGELFF
-,TRBJ2-5,-,TRBV12-3/TRBV12-4,TGTGCCTGCAGTTTATCAGAGACCCAGTACTTC,CACSLSETQYF
TRBD1,TRBJ1-1,-,TRBV12-3/TRBV12-4,TGTGCCAGCAGAGAAGCAGGGGGCACGGCTGAAGCTTTCTTT,CASREAGGTAEAFF
-,TRBJ1-5,-,TRBV6-1,TGTGCCAGCAAGCCGTCACGGGATCAGCCCCAGCATTTT,CASKPSRDQPQHF
TRBD1,TRBJ1-1,-,TRBV28,TGTGCCAGCAGTCCTATGGGACAGCCCCGCACTGAAGCTTTCTTT,CASSPMGQPRTEAFF
-,TRBJ2-5,-,TRBV6-5,TGTGCCAGCGCGCTTAGGACAGTCCAAGAGGCCCAGTACTTC,CASALRTVQEAQYF
TRBD1,TRBJ2-7,-,TRBV13,TGTGCCAGCAGCCTACAGGGGGCGTACGAGCGGTACTTC,CASSLQGAYERYF
-,TRBJ2-3,-,TRBV28,TGTGCCAGCAGATTATTGGGGGATACGCAGTATTTT,CASRLLGDTQYF
-,TRBJ2-2,many,TRBV4-3,TGCGCCAGCAGCCAAAACCTTTTAACCGGGGAGCTGTTTTTT,CASSQNLLTGELFF
-,TRBJ1-1,-,TRBV11-2,TGTGCCAGCACCTCCCCCCAGATGAACACTGAAGCTTTCTTT,CASTSPQMNTEAFF